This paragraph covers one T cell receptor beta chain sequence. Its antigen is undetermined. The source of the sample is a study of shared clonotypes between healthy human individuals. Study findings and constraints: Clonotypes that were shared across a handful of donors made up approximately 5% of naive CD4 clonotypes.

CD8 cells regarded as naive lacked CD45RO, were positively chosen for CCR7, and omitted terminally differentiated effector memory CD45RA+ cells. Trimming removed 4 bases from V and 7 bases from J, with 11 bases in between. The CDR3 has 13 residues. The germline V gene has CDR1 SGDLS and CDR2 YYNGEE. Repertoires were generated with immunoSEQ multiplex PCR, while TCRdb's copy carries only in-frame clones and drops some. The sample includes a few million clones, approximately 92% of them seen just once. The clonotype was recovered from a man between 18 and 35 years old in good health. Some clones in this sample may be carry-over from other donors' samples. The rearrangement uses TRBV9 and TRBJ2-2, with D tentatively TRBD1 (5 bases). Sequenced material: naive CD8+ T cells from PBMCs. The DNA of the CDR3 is TGTGCCAGCAGCCAATGGGGCGACGGGGAGCTGTTTTTT. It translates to CASSQWGDGELFF.